Below are 5 T cell receptor beta chains sequenced from a single sample in a study of blood T cells in healthy people across ages. It was with a sample-barcoded 5' primer and a J-beta primer mix that a second PCR of roughly 6 to 12 cycles was run. TCRdb independently ran MiXCR on the 5' RACE reads; one entry per CDR3 protein. The profile shows approximately 670,000 distinct CDR3 sequences, 40% to 50% of them singletons. Sample: blood. Every receptor here comes from a man older than 75 in good health.

This clonotype was found once. This chain links TRBV7-6 with TRBJ1-2, with a tentative D call TRBD1 (5 bases). V was shortened by 4 bases and J by 0 bases, with 12 bases between the two germline ends. Germline lookup yields CDR1 SGHVS and CDR2 FNYEAQ. CDR3 length: 15 amino acids. This CDR3 is CASSSRQKANYGYTF. The CDR3 coding sequence is TGTGCCAGCAGCTCGCGACAGAAAGCTAACTATGGCTACACCTTC.

This clonotype was detected a few times. This chain uses TRBV28 with TRBJ2-7; TRBD2 agrees at 9 bases. CDR3 size: 14 residues. The ends lost 6 bases at V and 0 bases at J; junction bases unmatched: 3. Looked up from germline, CDR1 is MDHEN and CDR2 is SYDVKM. Written as DNA, the CDR3 is TGTGCCAGCAGGAGCGGGAGGTTCTCCTACGAGCAGTACTTC. It codes for CASRSGRFSYEQYF.

On this clonotype itself: At one end the junction does not follow the germline gene, possibly because of a read error. The chain carries TRBV4-2 and TRBJ2-7; possible D gene TRBD2, 6 bases. The CDR3 extends over 15 amino acids. Germline V CDR1 and CDR2: LGHNA, YNFKEQ. The CDR3 DNA follows: TGTGCCGGCAGCCAAGTAGGAGGGCGACTGGCCGAGCAGTACTTC. This translates into CAGSQVGGRLAEQYF.

This clonotype was seen only a few times. The rearrangement links TRBV7-2 to TRBJ1-2; D possibly corresponds to TRBD1 (6 bases). This CDR3 comprises 14 residues. Trimming removed 4 bases from V and 7 bases from J, with 16 bases in between. Germline V gene data show CDR1 as SGHTA and CDR2 as FQGNSA. The CDR3 bases are TGTGCCAGCAGCTCCCGGGACACCCCGTTTGGCTACACCTTC. Protein: CASSSRDTPFGYTF.

This clonotype was picked up many times. The chain joins TRBV7-9 to TRBJ2-1; 9 bases are a match to TRBD2. J gave up 4 bases and V 5 bases, and 18 bases lay outside the gene matches. The CDR3 totals 19 residues. Germline V lookup: CDR1 SEHNR, CDR2 FQNEAQ (reference sequence). CDR3 sequence (DNA): TGTGCCAGCAGCCCCGACGGGCGGGGGGGCCCTGAGCAGTACAATGAGCAGTTCTTC. It is translated as CASSPDGRGGPEQYNEQFF.